The T cell receptor beta chain described here comes from a study of cytomegalovirus exposure and HLA in healthy donors listed by TCRdb under 2017. Broadly, across the study: According to a later analysis, the approximately 120 validation repertoires were produced on the same platform as the roughly 700 repertoires of the first cohort. The study was designed to test whether signatures of past pathogen exposure could be identified by cataloging public T cell receptors. Besides the first cohort of roughly 660 subjects, a separate validation cohort made up of over 95 different subjects was used. The study combined high-throughput TCR immunosequencing, statistical association of individual TCRs with disease status, and machine learning to predict cytomegalovirus infection status.

Donors formed part of the validation cohort, which comprised over a hundred subjects and was distinct from the first cohort of some 700 subjects. General conclusions and limits of the study: Subsequent analysis determined that TCRs grouped into clusters in the first cohort also showed a tendency toward co-occurrence across the 130 or so validation repertoires, and 94% of cluster scores exceeded 0. A later analysis had no HLA typing for the validation cohort, so co-occurrence there was scored across all 120 or so repertoires. A few of the identified cytomegalovirus-associated TCR beta chains were confirmed in vitro to be specific for cytomegalovirus antigens. Most TCR sequences were seen in very few donors, while some public TCRs were found in many individuals. The study gave a list of about 160 TCR beta chains associated with cytomegalovirus. Cytomegalovirus status was reported to be diagnosed by the classifier with high specificity and sensitivity in both the original and validation cohorts. The authors suggested that the approach could potentially be extended to other disease states and immunological phenotypes.

In regard to this clone: This receptor's antigen is unknown. Base quality data are lacking; no much larger clone is found one base away.

Receptors were amplified or captured by the immunoSEQ multiplex PCR assay. Processing in the source paper ran as follows. A statistical classification framework was developed to diagnose cytomegalovirus status using the catalog of TCR beta chain sequences. This is the immuneACCESS table as TCRdb keeps it, with only in-frame sequences that have V and J called. A part of the clones is gone; compared with another copy, unresolved V genes explain less than half, and the rest is unexplained. That table is the source of V, J and clone size, and D and trimming were worked out from the DNA. The sample table holds over 200,000 clones, of which 80% to 90% were seen once. Of the sample, about 2% falls within the top ten clones. The sequencing input was PBMCs. The clonotype originates from a woman aged 18-35 years in good health and CMV-seropositive.

The sequenced DNA is TGTGCCAGCACGGACAACAGCTACGAGCAGTACTTC. It translates as CASTDNSYEQYF. This chain joins TRBV6-1 to TRBJ2-7; TRBD1 could be the D gene, as 5 bases match. Per the germline V gene, MNHNS is the CDR1 and SASEGT is the CDR2. The junction carries 10 bases between V and J, which are trimmed by 7 bases and 3 bases respectively. The CDR3 has 12 amino acids, counting the end cysteine and phenylalanine. Of all the DNA, just the CDR3 is kept, 36 bases in frame from base 1.